The source of this TCR beta chain is a study of cytomegalovirus exposure and HLA in healthy donors. Amplification used 60 Vbeta primers and 13 Jbeta primers. The protocol was immunoSEQ multiplex PCR, while the TCRdb copy is restricted to in-frame clones and leaves out a portion. The top ten hold 2.2% of the sample, which has roughly 160,000 clones, around three quarters seen once. Remarks on this clone: Its antigen remains unidentified.

Germline lookup yields CDR1 MNHEY and CDR2 SVGAGI. The CDR3 has 13 residues. V dropped 6 bases and J dropped 9; count of bases not matched to a gene: 9. Study-wide points: Sequencing likely generated an artifact that appeared as a cluster of highly shared sequence variants. Several V segments, TRBV6-2 and TRBV6-3 among them, could not be told apart and were dropped.

This clonotype was obtained from a man aged 45-65 years in good health and CMV-seropositive. Material: PBMCs. The V and J genes are TRBV6-5 and TRBJ2-3, with 7 nucleotides matching TRBD1. The CDR3 nucleotides are TGTGCCAGCAGAACGGCTACAGGGGCCACGCAGTATTTT. Protein sequence: CASRTATGATQYF.